Shown below are 23 T cell receptor beta chains from a single sample sequenced in a study of PD-L1 blockade in urothelial cancer. Profiling relied on immunoSEQ multiplex PCR, and the TCRdb table lists in-frame clones only, not all of them. The table includes just over 35,000 clones, about a third detected once. Sequenced here: tumor tissue, sampled before atezolizumab (anti-PD-L1) treatment. Every receptor here comes from a man aged 60-69 years with urothelial cancer.

At least ten counts were recorded for this clone. The chain has TRBV11-3 and TRBJ1-2; no reliable D call. CDR1 is SGHNT and CDR2 is YENEEA in the germline V gene. The V end lost 4 bases, the J end lost 3 bases, and 15 bases lay between the germline ends. The CDR3 runs 15 residues. The CDR3 DNA follows: TGTGCCAGCAGCTCAGGCGGCAAATCGGACTATGGCTACACCTTC. Protein product: CASSSGGKSDYGYTF.

The chain couples TRBV19 to TRBJ2-7; D is unresolved. This CDR3 is built from 14 residues. V lost 3 bases and J lost 0, with 9 bases in between. Germline V lookup: CDR1 LNHDA, CDR2 SQIVND (reference sequence). The CDR3 DNA is TGTGCCAGTAGTATGGAGAGGAGCTCCTACGAGCAGTACTTC. Its translation is CASSMERSSYEQYF. Filled out from reference TRBV19 and TRBJ2-7, the complete variable domain reads DGGITQSPKYLFRKEGQNVTLSCEQNLNHDAMYWYRQDPGQGLRLIYYSQIVNDFQKGDIAEGYSVSREKKESFPLTVTSAQKNPTAFYLCASSMERSSYEQYFGPGTRLTVT.

This clone was recorded only once. The chain is built from TRBV19 and TRBJ1-2; the D is unclear. V was pared by 1 base and J by 4 bases, with 10 bases between. This CDR3 contains 14 residues. In germline, CDR1 is LNHDA, CDR2 SQIVND (reference sequence). The CDR3 region has the DNA TGTGCCAGTAGTATAGTCTACGGAGGCTATGGCTACACCTTC. Its protein is CASSIVYGGYGYTF.

The genes are TRBV28 and TRBJ2-2, with D possibly TRBD2 on 6 matching bases. Germline lookup yields CDR1 MDHEN and CDR2 SYDVKM. The CDR3 runs to 16 residues. Trimming pared 7 bases from V and 6 bases from J, leaving 21 bases between. The chain's CDR3 is CASTSPAGGVPGELFF. Here the CDR3 DNA reads TGTGCCAGCACCTCCCCAGCCGGGGGAGTCCCCGGGGAGCTGTTTTTT.

V and J are TRBV5-1 and TRBJ1-2, with a possible D match to TRBD1 (6 bases). CDR3 size: 17 residues. Germline-derived CDR1 and CDR2 are SGHRS and YFSETQ. With 7 bases removed from V and 1 base from J, the gap between germline ends came to 23 bases. The CDR3 loop is CASAPGAPGQLNYGYTF. The CDR3 DNA sequence: TGCGCCAGCGCCCCGGGAGCCCCGGGACAACTTAACTATGGCTACACCTTC.

A few counts support this clone. CDR3 residues: CASSSDRAKPQHF. DNA for the CDR3: TGTGCCAGTAGTTCCGACAGGGCCAAGCCCCAGCATTTT. The rearrangement uses TRBV19 and TRBJ1-5, with 7 bases matching TRBD1. The CDR3 has 13 residues. Germline V lookup: CDR1 LNHDA, CDR2 SQIVND (reference sequence). V trimming: 5 bases; J trimming: 8 bases; junction bases outside the gene matches: 6.

There are many counts of this clone. DNA for the CDR3: TGTGCCAGTGGAGACAGGGCGAATCAGCCCCAGCATTTT. Encoded protein: CASGDRANQPQHF. The chain is built from TRBV6-8 and TRBJ1-5; 7 bases line up with TRBD1. The junction had 6 bases not matched to a gene; V was cut back by 9 bases and J by 4 bases. The CDR3 sequence is 13 residues long. Germline V gene lookup returns CDR1 MNHGY and CDR2 SAAAGT.

This clone has at least ten counts. The chain links TRBV28 to TRBJ1-1, with TRBD1 matching over 7 bases. CDR3 length: 14 residues. J gave up 4 bases and V 5 bases, and 7 bases lay outside the gene matches. Germline loops: CDR1 MDHEN, CDR2 SYDVKM. The CDR3 loop reads CASSRQGLGTEAFF. The CDR3 DNA is TGTGCCAGCAGTCGACAGGGACTCGGCACTGAAGCTTTCTTT.

There are a few counts of this clone. This sequence joins TRBV5-1 and TRBJ2-7; D remains unclear. Trimming removed 5 bases from V and 0 bases from J, with 12 bases in between. This CDR3 has 14 residues. Looked up from germline, CDR1 is SGHRS and CDR2 is YFSETQ. CDR3 protein: CASRAPTGSYEQYF. CDR3 sequence (DNA): TGCGCCAGCAGGGCCCCGACCGGCTCCTACGAGCAGTACTTC.

In this sample, this clone is medium-sized. The genes are TRBV11-3 and TRBJ1-5; D is unresolved. The CDR3 covers 15 residues. Germline V lookup: CDR1 SGHNT, CDR2 YENEEA. With 3 bases removed from V and 7 bases from J, the gap between germline ends came to 16 bases. The CDR3 DNA is TGTGCCAGCAGCTTGTGGAGCCCCCCCCGACAGCCCCAGCATTTT. Protein product: CASSLWSPPRQPQHF.

This clone was counted only a few times. This rearrangement joins TRBV6-7 to TRBJ1-2, with D unclear. TRBV6-7 is an ORF; its function is uncertain. V lost 7 bases and J lost 7, with 16 bases in between. CDR3 length: 13 amino acids. Here the CDR3 DNA reads TGTGCCAGCAATCCGGACGTGAATCGTGGCTACACCTTC. Its translation: CASNPDVNRGYTF.

The chain employs TRBV14 and TRBJ1-6, with TRBD1 identical over 12 bases. This CDR3 region has 19 residues. V gave up 5 bases and J gave up 1 base; unmatched junction bases: 9. From germline, CDR1 is SGHDN and CDR2 FVKESK. CDR3 nucleotide sequence: TGTGCCAGCAGCGTGGGACAGGGGGCGATTCGGTCCTATAATTCACCCCTCCACTTT. Its protein product is CASSVGQGAIRSYNSPLHF.

The chain recombines TRBV6-8 with TRBJ1-3; D not certain. Trimming removed 2 bases at V and 4 bases at J, with 6 bases between. There are 13 residues in the CDR3. Germline CDR1 is MNHGY and CDR2 is SAAAGT. The CDR3 reads CASSYTNGNTIYF. The CDR3 DNA reads as TGTGCCAGCAGTTACACAAACGGAAACACCATATATTTT.

This clone was found many times. CDR3 DNA sequence: TGTGCCAGCAGTGAAGTCTCAGGTAGACAGGGGCGAAACATTCAGTACTTC. Translating gives CASSEVSGRQGRNIQYF. The rearrangement links TRBV2 to TRBJ2-4; TRBD1 agrees at 8 bases. Trimming took 1 base from V and 6 from J; bases not matched to a gene: 11. The CDR3 covers 17 residues. Looked up from germline, CDR1 is SNHLY and CDR2 is FYNNEI.

The chain has TRBV25-1 and TRBJ2-1, with D unresolved. Germline CDR1 reads MGHDK; CDR2 reads SYGVNS. The CDR3 covers 12 residues. The V and J ends lost 4 bases and 1 base respectively, with 2 bases between them. As DNA, the CDR3 is TGTGCCAGCAGTGCATCCTACAATGAGCAGTTCTTC. This encodes CASSASYNEQFF.

This clone was seen only a few times. The rearrangement uses TRBV9 and TRBJ2-6; unclear D gene. Trimming removed 0 bases at V and 0 bases at J, with 10 bases between. Germline values: CDR1 SGDLS, CDR2 YYNGEE. CDR3 size: 17 residues. The CDR3 reads CASSVAEYSSGANVLTF. The CDR3 coding sequence is TGTGCCAGCAGCGTAGCCGAATACAGCTCTGGGGCCAACGTCCTGACTTTC.

The J gene is TRBJ2-5, the V gene TRBV28; the D gene is possibly TRBD2 (5 bases). The germline V gene encodes CDR1 MDHEN and CDR2 SYDVKM. CDR3 length: 15 residues. V gave up 5 bases and J gave up 5 bases, with 18 bases separating them. The CDR3 is CASSAPGSSRETQYF. DNA for the CDR3: TGTGCCAGCAGTGCCCCGGGGTCGAGCCGGGAGACCCAGTACTTC.

Here the CDR3 DNA reads TGTGCCAGTTCCGGGACGGCTCATCAGCCCCAGCATTTT. Translation gives CASSGTAHQPQHF. This chain uses TRBV19 with TRBJ1-5, with D possibly being TRBD1 (5 bases). Germline-derived CDR1 and CDR2 are LNHDA and SQIVND (reference sequence). The V gene lost 8 bases and the J gene lost 5 bases, with 13 bases spanning the gap. The CDR3 contains 13 residues.

The rearrangement uses TRBV19 and TRBJ1-2, with D unclear. V shed 7 bases and J shed 2 bases, with 14 bases lying between them. CDR1 is LNHDA, CDR2 SQIVND, per germline (reference sequence). The CDR3 is made up of 14 amino acids. CDR3 in amino acids: CASTDSSRNYGYTF. The CDR3 region has the DNA TGTGCCAGTACCGATTCGTCCAGAAACTATGGCTACACCTTC.

This chain links TRBV5-1 with TRBJ2-2; maybe TRBD2 (5 bases). The CDR3 sequence is 14 residues long. The ends were cut back, 7 bases at V and 1 base at J, with 11 bases in the middle. Germline CDR1 and CDR2: SGHRS and YFSETQ. Written as DNA, the CDR3 is TGCGCCAGCTTAAAAAGCGGGAACACCGGGGAGCTGTTTTTT. Protein: CASLKSGNTGELFF.

This chain links TRBV6-8 with TRBJ1-5, with a weak D call TRBD1 (5 bases). Germline loops: CDR1 MNHGY, CDR2 SAAAGT. V was shortened by 0 bases and J by 0 bases, with 21 bases between the two germline ends. CDR3 length: 20 amino acids. The CDR3 DNA reads as TGTGCCAGCAGTTACTCCATCGGGACTCCGGAGGGTTATAGCAATCAGCCCCAGCATTTT. The encoded protein is CASSYSIGTPEGYSNQPQHF.

The chain is built from TRBV10-3 and TRBJ1-5; D is undetermined. Germline CDR1 is ENHRY and CDR2 is SYGVKD. V lost 2 bases to trimming and J lost 3 bases, with 2 bases between them. This CDR3 is 12 amino acids long. CDR3 sequence (DNA): TGTGCCATCAGTGAGACCAATCAGCCCCAGCATTTT. It yields the protein CAISETNQPQHF.

In its sample, this clone was seen many times. The chain combines TRBV9 with TRBJ1-2, with 8 bases that match TRBD1. J gave up 8 bases and V 1 base, and 4 bases lay outside the gene matches. The CDR3 runs to 13 residues. The germline V gene has CDR1 SGDLS and CDR2 YYNGEE. The CDR3 nucleotides are TGTGCCAGCAGCGTAAAAGGGACAGGAGGCTACACCTTC. It encodes CASSVKGTGGYTF.